This T cell receptor (beta chain) was profiled in a study of cytomegalovirus exposure and HLA in healthy donors. Across the whole study: Unique TCR beta sequences numbering about 100 million came from roughly 180 million T cells in an earlier analysis.

PCR amplification relied on 60 Vbeta primers (plus 13 Jbeta primers). Profiled with immunoSEQ multiplex PCR; TCRdb holds only in-frame clones, not every one. The repertoire holds around 130,000 clones, with approximately 80% as singletons. Study-level points and caveats: Previously analyzed data showed that most TCR beta V segments were productive at a frequency of about 90% or about 30%. Trimming of TCR beta V- and J-genes showed a link, identified in a later analysis, to a missense DCLRE1C variant.

In the case of this clone: Its antigen is not known.

Material for sequencing was PBMCs. The receptor was isolated from a woman between 40 and 50 years old in good health and CMV-seronegative.

CDR3 nucleotide sequence: TGTGCCAGCAGCCAAGACGGGGTAGGGAACACTGAAGCTTTCTTT. The encoded protein is CASSQDGVGNTEAFF. The chain joins TRBV4-2 to TRBJ1-1; unclear D gene. Trimming shortened V by 0 bases and J by 1 base, and 9 bases separated the two germline ends. Germline loops: CDR1 LGHNA, CDR2 YNFKEQ. This CDR3 is 15 amino acids long.